There are a few counts of the clone carrying this T cell receptor beta chain. Its matching antigen is unknown. This entry comes from a study of cytomegalovirus exposure and HLA in healthy donors. Study-level findings and limits: Rare TCR sequences dominated, though some public TCRs recurred in many donors.

Trimming pared 6 bases from V and 7 bases from J, leaving 16 bases between. Germline V lookup: CDR1 SGHDT, CDR2 YYEEEE. CDR3 length: 13 amino acids. This PCR relied on a set of 60 Vbeta primers and 13 Jbeta primers. Authors' analysis steps: As a later analysis found, there were approximately 80 million unique TCR beta chains, of which some 10 million were shared. TCRdb's table, derived via immunoSEQ multiplex PCR, lists solely in-frame clones and lacks some. V and J calls and clone size follow that table, whereas D and trimming were derived from the DNA. The sample records some 57,000 clones, about 70% being singletons.

Sequences were obtained from PBMCs. The chain is built from TRBV5-6 and TRBJ1-1; D is perhaps TRBD1 (5 bases). The clonotype was recovered from an older woman in good health and CMV-seropositive. DNA of the CDR3: TGTGCCAGCACCAAACTACAGGTCGGTGAAGCTTTCTTT. The encoded protein is CASTKLQVGEAFF. Supplemented by reference TRBV5-6 and TRBJ1-1, the full variable domain reads DAGVTQSPTHLIKTRGQQVTLRCSPKSGHDTVSWYQQALGQGPQFIFQYYEEEERQRGNFPDRFSGHQFPNYSSELNVNALLLGDSALYLCASTKLQVGEAFFGQGTRLTVV.